These 2 T cell receptor beta chains share one sample of origin, sequenced in a study of shared clonotypes between healthy human individuals. Sequencing used immunoSEQ multiplex PCR; TCRdb keeps in-frame clones, though not all of them. The sample shows hundreds of thousands of clones, around four fifths of them seen only once. The sequenced sample was memory CD4+ T cells sorted from blood. Subset specified: CD45RA-negative fraction. Receptor source: a woman aged 25 to 39 in good health.

The chain employs TRBV6-5 and TRBJ2-1; 8 bases align to TRBD2. This CDR3 has 15 residues. Germline values: CDR1 MNHEY, CDR2 SVGAGI. The J segment lost 4 bases and the V segment lost 5 bases, leaving 7 bases of the junction unmatched. The CDR3 DNA sequence: TGTGCCAGCAGTCCCGCGGGAGGCCCGTACAATGAGCAGTTCTTC. Protein sequence: CASSPAGGPYNEQFF.

The chain employs TRBV29-1 and TRBJ2-1; D is unclear. V gave up 8 bases and J gave up 4 bases, with 15 bases separating them. Germline V gives CDR1 SQVTM, CDR2 ANQGSEA. The CDR3 is 13 amino acids. The DNA of the CDR3 is TGCAGCTTCGTGGGTGTCGCGTACAATGAGCAGTTCTTC. It is translated as CSFVGVAYNEQFF.